This T cell receptor beta chain was recovered during a study of human T cells and chemical hapten exposure. Study-wide points: Among TCRs, those above 1 in 1000 frequency were unaffected by DPC sensitization.

The time point denotes: pre-sensitization, week 0. The treatment: therapeutic diphenylcyclopropenone sensitization with weekly scalp DPC. Suited to DPC and affected by alopecia, the donors ranged from 18 to 70 years old. The CDR3 runs 17 residues. V trimming: 1 base; J trimming: 8 bases; junction bases outside the gene matches: 13. Germline V gives CDR1 DFQATT, CDR2 SNEGSKA (reference sequence). This clonotype came up many times. Its antigen remains unknown. TCRdb reprocessed the RACE reads with MiXCR, giving one entry per CDR3 protein. The profile shows 55,000 to 75,000 distinct CDR3 sequences, roughly 6.7% of them singletons.

The chain employs TRBV20-1 and TRBJ1-4, with TRBD1 identical over 10 bases. This specimen was whole blood, taken in connection with sensitization to the hapten diphenylcyclopropenone (DPC). The TCR sequence derives from a woman aged 30 to 39 with alopecia areata. Some clones in this sample may be carry-over from other donors' samples. This CDR3 is CSARGDRGRGLLEKLFF. For the CDR3, the DNA is TGCAGTGCTAGAGGAGACAGGGGGCGCGGCTTGCTGGAAAAACTGTTTTTT.